This T cell receptor (beta chain) was captured in a study of blood T cells in healthy people across ages. This clonotype came up a few times. Germline CDR1 reads MGHDK; CDR2 reads SYGVNS. Trimming removed 4 bases from V and 14 bases from J, with 14 bases in between. CDR3 length: 12 amino acids. Primed by a sample-barcoded 5' primer and a J-beta primer mix, a second PCR proceeded for 7 to 11 cycles. TCRdb re-called the 5' RACE reads through MiXCR, storing one row per CDR3 protein. The sample holds roughly 1.4 million distinct CDR3 sequences, around 59% seen once. The clonotype comes from a man aged 18 to 29 in good health. The specimen sequenced was blood. The V and J genes are TRBV25-1 and TRBJ1-4; D might be TRBD1 (5 bases). CDR3 region: CASSGRQTGLFF. In nucleotides, the CDR3 is TGTGCCAGCAGTGGGAGACAGACGGGGCTGTTTTTT.